The present TCR beta chain was sequenced within a study of blood T cell repertoires in COVID-19. Background on the study: PBMCs, B-cell-depleted T cells, or T cells were the source of the cDNA or gDNA that made up the material.

In the original workflow: How many nucleated cells were present was estimated from reference gene primer amplification. Data came from immunoSEQ multiplex PCR; TCRdb stores just in-frame clones and leaves some out. V and J calls and clone size are as listed in that table; D and trimming were resolved from the DNA. This sample has 60,000 to 75,000 clones, with around 80% found just once. Germline loops: CDR1 WNHNN, CDR2 SYGVQD (reference sequence). This CDR3 contains 15 residues. After removal of 7 bases from V and 5 bases from J, the junction contained 13 bases not matched to a gene. The specimen sequenced was peripheral blood. The origin of this receptor is a woman older than 75 with acute or convalescent COVID-19. The gene calls are TRBV10-1 and TRBJ1-1; 7 nucleotides match TRBD1. The CDR3 bases are TGCGCCAGCAAGGGCGGACAGGAGTCATCGACTGAAGCTTTCTTT. It encodes CASKGGQESSTEAFF.